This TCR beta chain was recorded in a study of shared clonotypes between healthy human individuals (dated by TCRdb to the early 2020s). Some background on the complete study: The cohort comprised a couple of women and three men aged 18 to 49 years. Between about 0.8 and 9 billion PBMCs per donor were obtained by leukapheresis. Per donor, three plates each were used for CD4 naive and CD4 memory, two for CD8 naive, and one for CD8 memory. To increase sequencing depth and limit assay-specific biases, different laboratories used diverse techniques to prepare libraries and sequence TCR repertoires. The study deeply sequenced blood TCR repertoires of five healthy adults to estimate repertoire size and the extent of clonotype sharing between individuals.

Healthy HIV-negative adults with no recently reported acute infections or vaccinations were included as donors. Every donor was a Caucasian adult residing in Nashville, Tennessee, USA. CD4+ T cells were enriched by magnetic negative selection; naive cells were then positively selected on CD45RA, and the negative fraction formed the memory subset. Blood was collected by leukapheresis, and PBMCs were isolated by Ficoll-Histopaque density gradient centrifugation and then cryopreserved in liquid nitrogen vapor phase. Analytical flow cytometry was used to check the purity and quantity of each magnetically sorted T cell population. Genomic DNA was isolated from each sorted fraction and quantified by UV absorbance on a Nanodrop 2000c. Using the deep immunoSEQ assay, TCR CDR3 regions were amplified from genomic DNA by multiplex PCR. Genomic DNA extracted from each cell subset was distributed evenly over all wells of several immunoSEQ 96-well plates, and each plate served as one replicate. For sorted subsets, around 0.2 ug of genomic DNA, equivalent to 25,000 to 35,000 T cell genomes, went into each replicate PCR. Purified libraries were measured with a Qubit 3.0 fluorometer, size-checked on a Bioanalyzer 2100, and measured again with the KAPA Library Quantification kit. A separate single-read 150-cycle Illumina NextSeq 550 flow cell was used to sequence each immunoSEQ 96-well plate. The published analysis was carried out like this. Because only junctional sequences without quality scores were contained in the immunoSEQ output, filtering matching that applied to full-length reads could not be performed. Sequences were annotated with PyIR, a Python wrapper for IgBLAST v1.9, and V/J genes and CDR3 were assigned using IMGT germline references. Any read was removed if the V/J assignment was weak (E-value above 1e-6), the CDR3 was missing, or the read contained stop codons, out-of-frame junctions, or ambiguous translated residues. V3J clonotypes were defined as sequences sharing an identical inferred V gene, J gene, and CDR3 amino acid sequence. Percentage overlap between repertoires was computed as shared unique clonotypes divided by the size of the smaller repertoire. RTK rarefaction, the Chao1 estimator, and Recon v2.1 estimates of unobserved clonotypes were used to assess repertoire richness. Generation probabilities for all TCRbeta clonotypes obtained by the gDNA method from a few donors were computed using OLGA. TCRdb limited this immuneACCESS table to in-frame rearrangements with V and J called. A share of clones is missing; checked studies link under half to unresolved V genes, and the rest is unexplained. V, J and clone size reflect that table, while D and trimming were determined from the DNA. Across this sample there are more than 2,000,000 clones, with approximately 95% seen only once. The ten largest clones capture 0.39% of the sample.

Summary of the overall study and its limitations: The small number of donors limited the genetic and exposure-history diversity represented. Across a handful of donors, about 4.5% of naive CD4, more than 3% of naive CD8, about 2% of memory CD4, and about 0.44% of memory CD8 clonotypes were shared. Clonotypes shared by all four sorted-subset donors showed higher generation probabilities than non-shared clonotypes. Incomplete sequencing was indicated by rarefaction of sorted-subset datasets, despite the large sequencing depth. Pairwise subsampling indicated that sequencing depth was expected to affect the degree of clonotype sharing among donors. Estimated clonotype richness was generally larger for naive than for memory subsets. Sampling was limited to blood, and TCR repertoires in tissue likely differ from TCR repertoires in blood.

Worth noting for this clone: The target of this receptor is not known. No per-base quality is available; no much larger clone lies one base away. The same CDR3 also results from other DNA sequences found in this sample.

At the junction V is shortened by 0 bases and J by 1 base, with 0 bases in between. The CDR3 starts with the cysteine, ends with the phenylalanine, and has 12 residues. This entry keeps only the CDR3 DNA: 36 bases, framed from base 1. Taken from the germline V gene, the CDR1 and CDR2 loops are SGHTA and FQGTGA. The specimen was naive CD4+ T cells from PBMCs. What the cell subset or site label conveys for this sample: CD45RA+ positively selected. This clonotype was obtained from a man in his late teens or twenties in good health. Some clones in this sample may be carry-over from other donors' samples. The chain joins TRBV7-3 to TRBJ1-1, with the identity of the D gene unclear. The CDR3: CASSLTNTEAFF. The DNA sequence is TGTGCCAGCAGCTTAACGAACACTGAAGCTTTCTTT.